This T cell receptor beta chain was profiled in a study of monozygotic twins with inflammatory bowel disease. Whole-study findings and limits: Patients received differing immunosuppressive treatments, which may have added variability to their repertoires. Healthy co-twins showed greater TCRbeta diversity (inverse Simpson) than IBD patients.

Each donor had 2.5 to 3 ml of blood drawn. A 6-nucleotide sample barcode was carried by the UMIs, which template switching added. With the 5' RACE reads reprocessed, TCRdb shows one record per CDR3 protein and no DNA. This table lists about 110,000 distinct CDR3 sequences. Details on this clonotype: Antigen: not known.

Material: blood. This sequence originates from a human donor with ulcerative colitis or Crohn's disease, or a healthy co-twin of an affected twin (not recorded which).

The chain's CDR3 is CSVEKSQYEQYF. This sequence joins TRBV29-1 and TRBJ2-7. Germline V CDR1 and CDR2: SQVTM, ANQGSEA. The CDR3 runs 12 residues.